The 6 T cell receptor beta chains reported below all come from one sample, sequenced in a study of shared clonotypes between healthy human individuals (dated by TCRdb to 2020 to 2022). CD8 naive samples were CD45RO-negative cells positively selected for CCR7, giving a CD45RA+CCR7+ population that excluded TemRA cells. The method behind the library was the immunoSEQ multiplex PCR assay. TCRdb limited this immuneACCESS table to in-frame rearrangements with V and J called. A share of clones is missing; checked studies link under half to unresolved V genes, and the rest is unexplained. This sample gives hundreds of thousands of clones in total; approximately 96% of them show up just once. The ten largest make up approximately 0.11% of the sample. The sample consisted of naive CD8+ T cells sorted from blood. In the paper's terms, the cell subset or site label means: CD45RA+CCR7+. Receptors originate from a woman aged 25-40 years in good health.

This sequence joins TRBV7-9 and TRBJ2-1, with no clear D. This CDR3 region has 11 residues. Trimming took 1 base from V and 10 from J, leaving 5 bases between them. The germline V gene has CDR1 SEHNR and CDR2 FQNEAQ (reference sequence). The CDR3: CASSLVQEQFF. CDR3 nucleotide sequence: TGTGCCAGCAGCTTAGTACAGGAGCAGTTCTTC.

The rearrangement joins TRBV11-2 to TRBJ2-7, with 9 bases fitting TRBD1. The CDR3 contains 15 residues. Germline loops: CDR1 SGHAT, CDR2 FQNNGV. The V gene end was trimmed by 5 bases and the J gene end by 4 bases; junction bases not matched to a gene: 9. The CDR3 loop reads CASSPESGQGYEQYF. Written as DNA, the CDR3 is TGTGCCAGCAGCCCGGAGTCGGGACAGGGTTACGAGCAGTACTTC.

The rearrangement uses TRBV27 and TRBJ2-1, with TRBD2 identical over 8 bases. CDR1 and CDR2 (germline): MNHEY, SMNVEV (reference sequence). Trimming at V came to 6 bases and at J to 2 bases, leaving 6 bases not matched to a gene. This CDR3 contains 15 residues. The CDR3 loop reads CASSHSSGPYNEQFF. In DNA, the CDR3 is TGTGCCAGCAGCCATTCTAGCGGGCCCTACAATGAGCAGTTCTTC.

The rearrangement links TRBV19 to TRBJ1-5; D is unresolved. This CDR3 contains 16 residues. V lost 2 bases, J lost 2 bases, and 13 bases lay in between. Germline assignment: CDR1 LNHDA and CDR2 SQIVND (reference sequence). CDR3 region: CASSIQPWTGNQPQHF. The CDR3, as DNA: TGTGCCAGTAGTATACAACCCTGGACGGGCAATCAGCCCCAGCATTTT.

This clone has only one observation. The rearrangement joins TRBV28 to TRBJ2-7, with D possibly TRBD1 on 5 matching bases. The CDR3 has 17 amino acids. CDR1 is MDHEN, CDR2 SYDVKM, per germline. V was trimmed by 2 bases and J by 0 bases, leaving 17 bases between them. The DNA of the CDR3 is TGTGCCAGCAGTTTAATGGGGCTTTGGCGAGACTCCTACGAGCAGTACTTC. This translates into CASSLMGLWRDSYEQYF. The entire variable domain, with the rest obtained from reference TRBV28 and TRBJ2-7, is as follows: DVKVTQSSRYLVKRTGEKVFLECVQDMDHENMFWYRQDPGLGLRLIYFSYDVKMKEKGDIPEGYSVSREKKERFSLILESASTNQTSMYLCASSLMGLWRDSYEQYFGPGTRLTVT.

The CDR3 sequence is CASSDLQETQYF. CDR3 sequence (DNA): TGTGCCAGCAGCGATCTGCAAGAGACCCAGTACTTC. This sequence joins TRBV5-4 and TRBJ2-5; D is ambiguous. The CDR3 spans 12 residues. From germline, CDR1 is SGHNT and CDR2 YYREEE (reference sequence). V was clipped by 4 bases and J by 2 bases, with 6 bases between them.